This passage covers 2 T cell receptor beta chains from one sample sequenced in a study of T cells after yellow fever vaccination. In TCRdb, the 5' RACE reads were re-called with MiXCR into one record per CDR3 protein. The sample lists roughly 240,000 distinct CDR3 sequences; roughly 6.2% were seen once. Sample: CD4+ T cells sorted from PBMCs, taken on the day of the yellow fever booster vaccination. The receptors originated from a man under 40 who received the YFV17D yellow fever vaccine.

This clonotype was detected only a few times. The chain employs TRBV5-1 and TRBJ2-1; 7 bases align to TRBD2. This CDR3 contains 16 residues. The ends lost 2 bases at V and 1 base at J; junction bases unmatched: 6. Germline V CDR1 and CDR2: SGHRS, YFSETQ. CDR3 in amino acids: CASSLSTSHSYNEQFF. CDR3 DNA: TGCGCCAGCAGCTTATCGACTAGCCATTCCTACAATGAGCAGTTCTTC.

J is TRBJ2-7 and V is TRBV6-2 or TRBV6-3; 9 bases match TRBD2. The CDR3 contains 15 residues. Germline V gene sequence: CDR1 MNHEY, CDR2 SVGEGT. Unmatched junction bases numbered 7, after V lost 2 bases and J lost 5 bases. The CDR3 coding sequence is TGTGCCAGCAGTTACGTGGCGGGAGGGCCTGACGAGCAGTACTTC. Its protein product is CASSYVAGGPDEQYF.